This is a list of T cell receptor beta chains from one sample in a study of Ad26.COV2.S vaccination and SARS-CoV-2 variants. TCRdb's table, derived via immunoSEQ multiplex PCR, lists solely in-frame clones and lacks some. The sample yields about 400,000 clones, 80% to 90% seen once. The sample was peripheral blood, taken in a trial of Ad26.COV2.S vaccine versus placebo. The receptors derive from a person aged 18-60 years who received the Ad26.COV2.S COVID-19 vaccine or a placebo. CDR3s include the opening cysteine and the closing phenylalanine or tryptophan. D genes are given only for firm matches. Rows may omit the clone size; those that give it use once, few, many or a size class.

>TRBJ2-3|NA|NA|TRBV9
TGTGCCAGCAGCGTTAGTACAGGGGAGGGCACAGATACGCAGTATTTT
CASSVSTGEGTDTQYF
>TRBJ1-6|NA|NA|TRBV12-3/TRBV12-4
TGTGCCAGCAGTTTAGCGGCAGATTCACCCCTCCACTTT
CASSLAADSPLHF
>TRBJ1-4|NA|NA|TRBV19
TGTGCCAGTAGGGGTGTAGGACGGGGTGCCGGAGAAAAACTGTTTTTT
CASRGVGRGAGEKLFF
>TRBJ2-2|TRBD1|NA|TRBV18
TGTGCCAGCTCCCCCTATGCAGGGGGCGACACCGGGGAGCTGTTTTTT
CASSPYAGGDTGELFF
>TRBJ2-5|NA|NA|TRBV7-2
TGTGCCAGCAGCCTTACTAGTGGGGAGACCCAGTACTTC
CASSLTSGETQYF
>TRBJ2-2|NA|NA|TRBV12-3/TRBV12-4
TGTGCCAGCAGTTTAGCTAACACCGGGGAGCTGTTTTTT
CASSLANTGELFF
>TRBJ2-1|TRBD2|NA|TRBV4-3
TGCGCCAGCAGCCAAGTGGGGGAGGGCGATGAGCAGTTCTTC
CASSQVGEGDEQFF
>TRBJ2-3|NA|once|TRBV5-1
TGCGCCAGCAGCCGCTCGGGGCAGACAGATACGCAGTATTTT
CASSRSGQTDTQYF
>TRBJ2-7|NA|NA|TRBV24-1
TGTGCCACCAGTGATTTGGGTGGGGGGTTAACGTCCTACGAGCAGTACTTC
CATSDLGGGLTSYEQYF
>TRBJ1-2|NA|NA|TRBV4-1
TGCGCCAGCAGCCAAAGCCAACGGGAGACCTATGGCTACACCTTC
CASSQSQRETYGYTF
>TRBJ2-7|NA|NA|TRBV6-5
TGTGCCAGCAGTTACTCGACTGCGTACCCTTACGAGCAGTACTTC
CASSYSTAYPYEQYF
>TRBJ2-5|NA|NA|TRBV11-2
TGTGCCAGCAGCTCTACCGGGGGGCCGGAGACCCAGTACTTC
CASSSTGGPETQYF
>TRBJ2-7|NA|NA|TRBV29-1
TGCAGCGTTGCAGGGGAGGGGTACGGAGAGCAGTACTTC
CSVAGEGYGEQYF
>TRBJ1-2|TRBD1|NA|TRBV6-5
TGTGCCTCTACCGGACCGGGACAGGGTCATGGCTACACCTTC
CASTGPGQGHGYTF